These 8 T cell receptor beta chains share one sample of origin, sequenced in a study of blood T cell repertoires in COVID-19. Profiling relied on immunoSEQ multiplex PCR, and the TCRdb table lists in-frame clones only, not all of them. The sample consists of approximately 150,000 clones, 70% to 90% of them appearing once. The sample taken for sequencing was peripheral blood. Receptor source: a human donor in a cohort sampled during active COVID-19.

The chain uses TRBV19 and TRBJ1-2; 8 bases are shared with TRBD1. V dropped 2 bases and J dropped 8; count of bases not matched to a gene: 7. The germline gives CDR1 LNHDA, CDR2 SQIVND (reference sequence). The CDR3 runs to 14 residues. CDR3 sequence: CASSIIRTGRGYTF. CDR3 sequence (DNA): TGTGCCAGTAGTATAATCCGGACAGGGCGAGGCTACACCTTC.

V gene TRBV5-1 combines with J gene TRBJ2-2, with 7 bases fitting TRBD1. The CDR3 totals 15 residues. The germline CDR1 and CDR2 sequences are SGHRS and YFSETQ. Losses at the gene ends were 2 bases for V and 4 bases for J; bases not matched to a gene: 5. The CDR3: CASSLTGQITGELFF. The CDR3, as DNA: TGCGCCAGCAGCTTAACGGGACAGATCACCGGGGAGCTGTTTTTT.

This clone was recorded only once. This chain links TRBV30 with TRBJ1-2; D is perhaps TRBD1 (6 bases). The length of the CDR3 is 14 residues. CDR1 and CDR2 (germline): GTSNPN, SVGIG (reference sequence). V was trimmed by 5 bases and J by 4 bases, leaving 17 bases between them. CDR3 sequence: CAWFMAGEIYGYTF. The CDR3 nucleotides read TGTGCCTGGTTTATGGCAGGGGAGATCTATGGCTACACCTTC.

This rearrangement joins TRBV28 to TRBJ2-1, with 11 bases aligning to TRBD1. The V gene's germline CDR1 is MDHEN and CDR2 SYDVKM. V gave up 7 bases and J gave up 12 bases; unmatched junction bases: 14. This CDR3 has 15 residues. The DNA for the CDR3 is TGTGCCAGCACACACCCGGACAGGGGGCGCTTGGGGCAGTTCTTC. Its protein is CASTHPDRGRLGQFF.

The V call is TRBV11-2, the J call TRBJ2-3, with D perhaps TRBD2 (7 bases). Germline V CDR1 and CDR2: SGHAT, FQNNGV. The CDR3 contains 16 residues. V was clipped by 1 base and J by 0 bases, with 11 bases between them. The CDR3 here is CASSLGAGASTDTQYF. CDR3 DNA: TGTGCCAGCAGCTTAGGGGCGGGGGCAAGCACAGATACGCAGTATTTT.

The chain joins TRBV28 to TRBJ2-5; 13 nucleotides agree with TRBD2. The germline V gene has CDR1 MDHEN and CDR2 SYDVKM. The CDR3 extends over 14 amino acids. The junction had 0 bases not matched to a gene; V was cut back by 5 bases and J by 3 bases. The CDR3 spells CASSGTSGEETQYF. The DNA of the CDR3 is TGTGCCAGCAGTGGGACTAGCGGGGAAGAGACCCAGTACTTC.

The chain combines TRBV5-4 with TRBJ2-7, with TRBD1 identical over 8 bases. After removal of 2 bases from V and 6 bases from J, the junction contained 7 bases not matched to a gene. Per the germline V gene, CDR1 is SGHNT and CDR2 is YYREEE (reference sequence). This CDR3 is built from 14 residues. DNA for the CDR3: TGTGCCAGCAGCTTTTCGGACAGGGCTTTCGAGCAGTACTTC. Protein: CASSFSDRAFEQYF.

This clone was seen more than once but under ten times. The chain is built from TRBV4-2 and TRBJ1-1, with 8 bases matching TRBD1. After removal of 0 bases from V and 11 bases from J, the junction contained 5 bases not matched to a gene. The germline CDR1 and CDR2 sequences are LGHNA and YNFKEQ. CDR3 length equals 13 residues. CDR3 sequence: CASSQDGQGSAFF. CDR3 DNA sequence: TGTGCCAGCAGCCAAGACGGACAGGGCTCTGCTTTCTTT.